This passage covers 17 T cell receptor beta chains from one sample sequenced in a study of T and B cells in COVID-19 patients. BIOMED2 TRB-A/B primer pools were used in multiplex TRB PCR. MiXCR, applied by TCRdb to the multiplex PCR reads, yields one record per CDR3 protein. The sample has roughly 7,100 distinct CDR3 sequences, around a quarter seen once. Blood genomic DNA input for TRB amplification was about 240-500 ng. The sequenced material came from blood. The receptors here all came from a human donor with active COVID-19.

This clonotype counts as medium-sized. The chain is built from TRBV19 and TRBJ2-7; D perhaps matches TRBD2 (5 bases). This CDR3 comprises 13 residues. Germline lookup yields CDR1 LNHDA and CDR2 SQIVND (reference sequence). Trimming stripped 1 base from V and 2 bases from J, with 6 bases between. Written as DNA, the CDR3 is TGTGCCAGTAGTATAGGGAGGACCTACGAGCAGTACTTC. It encodes CASSIGRTYEQYF.

This clonotype has a count of ten or more. This sequence joins TRBV18 and TRBJ2-1, with D perhaps being TRBD1 or TRBD2 (6 bases each). CDR3 length equals 16 residues. Germline V gives CDR1 KGHSH, CDR2 LQKENI. The V end was cut by 1 base, the J end by 4 bases, with 14 bases between. CDR3 nucleotides: TGTGCCAGCTCACCACGACAGGCCGGGGGTTACAATGAGCAGTTCTTC. It codes for CASSPRQAGGYNEQFF.

V usage is TRBV10-3 and J usage is TRBJ1-1; D not resolved. This CDR3 is 12 amino acids long. V was pared by 0 bases and J by 5 bases, with 4 bases between. Per germline, CDR1 ENHRY and CDR2 SYGVKD. The CDR3 is CAISESITEAFF. The CDR3, as DNA: TGTGCCATCAGTGAGTCGATTACTGAAGCTTTCTTT.

This clonotype has only a few counts. The chain is built from TRBV5-1 and TRBJ1-2, with D perhaps matching TRBD1 (6 bases). The length of the CDR3 is 17 residues. The V gene's germline CDR1 is SGHRS and CDR2 YFSETQ. Trimming removed 0 bases from V and 8 bases from J, with 23 bases in between. The CDR3 loop is CASSLGGADSQGRGYTF. The CDR3, as DNA: TGCGCCAGCAGCTTGGGGGGGGCGGACAGCCAAGGAAGGGGCTACACCTTC.

This clonotype was detected many times. The rearrangement joins TRBV10-3 to TRBJ2-5; TRBD2 matches at 8 bases. The CDR3 is 15 residues long. Germline trimming cut 3 bases from V and 5 bases from J; bases unmatched to any gene: 8. Germline V CDR1 and CDR2: ENHRY, SYGVKD. CDR3 amino acids: CAISEKRESWETQYF. CDR3 nucleotide sequence: TGTGCCATCAGTGAAAAGCGGGAGTCTTGGGAGACCCAGTACTTC.

This clonotype was picked up a small number of times. V and J are TRBV7-9 and TRBJ1-3, with unresolved D. Looked up from germline, CDR1 is SEHNR and CDR2 is FQNEAQ (reference sequence). Trimming took off 5 bases at V and 2 bases at J, with 13 bases between the two ends. The CDR3 extends over 15 amino acids. The CDR3 spells CASSPRSVPGNTIYF. Written as DNA, the CDR3 is TGTGCCAGCAGCCCGCGAAGTGTCCCTGGAAACACCATATATTTT.

This clonotype rates as medium-sized. The chain is built from TRBV19 and TRBJ2-5, with TRBD2 as a possible D gene (5 bases). From germline, CDR1 is LNHDA and CDR2 SQIVND (reference sequence). V was shortened by 10 bases and J by 2 bases, with 17 bases between the two germline ends. The CDR3 contains 14 residues. The CDR3 DNA sequence: TGTGCCACCGGTGGCCGGGATCCACAAGAGACCCAGTACTTC. Its protein is CATGGRDPQETQYF.

The chain employs TRBV13 and TRBJ1-2; D remains unclear. The V and J ends lost 5 bases and 0 bases respectively, with 10 bases between them. The CDR3 sequence is 14 residues long. Per the germline V gene, CDR1 is PRHDT and CDR2 is FYEKMQ (reference sequence). The CDR3 protein is CASSLIWANYGYTF. For the CDR3, the DNA is TGTGCCAGCAGCCTTATCTGGGCTAACTATGGCTACACCTTC.

The chain has TRBV7-2 and TRBJ2-3, with 12 bases matching TRBD1. With V trimmed by 5 bases and J by 4 bases, 7 bases remained unmatched. CDR3 length: 16 residues. In germline, CDR1 is SGHTA, CDR2 FQGNSA. Here the CDR3 reads CASSPRGTGGADTQYF. CDR3 DNA sequence: TGTGCCAGCAGCCCCCGAGGGACAGGGGGCGCAGATACGCAGTATTTT. Full variable domain (outside the CDR3, taken from reference TRBV7-2 and TRBJ2-3): GAGVSQSPSNKVTEKGKDVELRCDPISGHTALYWYRQSLGQGLEFLIYFQGNSAPDKSGLPSDRFSAERTGGSVSTLTIQRTQQEDSAVYLCASSPRGTGGADTQYFGPGTRLTVL.

This clonotype qualifies as medium-sized. V is TRBV19 and J is TRBJ1-3; a possible D gene is TRBD1 (5 bases). This CDR3 has 17 amino acids. Germline CDR1 LNHDA, CDR2 SQIVND (reference sequence). Trimming left V 3 bases short and J 1 base short, with 16 bases between. The CDR3 spells CASSMTWDPLSGNTIYF. DNA of the CDR3: TGTGCCAGTAGTATGACGTGGGACCCCCTTTCTGGAAACACCATATATTTT.

This clonotype is classed as large. This chain joins TRBV29-1 and TRBJ2-5, with D perhaps matching TRBD1 (5 bases). Germline V gene lookup returns CDR1 SQVTM and CDR2 ANQGSEA. CDR3 length: 12 residues. Between the trimmed V and J ends, which lost 4 bases and 2 bases, there was a span of 8 bases. The CDR3 nucleotides read TGCAGCGTTGCGGCAGGGCAAGAGACCCAGTACTTC. Translating gives CSVAAGQETQYF. Filled out from reference TRBV29-1 and TRBJ2-5, the complete variable domain reads SAVISQKPSRDICQRGTSLTIQCQVDSQVTMMFWYRQQPGQSLTLIATANQGSEATYESGFVIDKFPISRPNLTFSTLTVSNMSPEDSSIYLCSVAAGQETQYFGPGTRLLVL.

The CDR3 here is CSARTDLNTEAFF. CDR3 DNA: TGCAGTGCCAGGACGGACTTGAACACTGAAGCTTTCTTT. The chain links TRBV20-1 to TRBJ1-1; the D is unclear. The CDR3 covers 13 residues. CDR1 is DFQATT, CDR2 SNEGSKA, per germline (reference sequence). Trimming cost V 6 bases and J 0 bases, with 11 bases left between them.

CDR3 protein: CASSVGQLWDTIYF. DNA of the CDR3: TGTGCCAGCAGCGTGGGACAGCTTTGGGACACCATATATTTT. The rearrangement joins TRBV9 to TRBJ1-3, with 7 bases aligning to TRBD1. Trimming took 2 bases from V and 8 from J; bases not matched to a gene: 7. This CDR3 is built from 14 residues. Per the germline V gene, CDR1 is SGDLS and CDR2 is YYNGEE.

This clonotype appeared a few times. J is TRBJ2-3 and V is TRBV5-1, with 7 bases aligning to TRBD1. V was clipped by 0 bases and J by 0 bases; unmatched bases: 7. This CDR3 has 17 residues. CDR1 and CDR2 (germline): SGHRS, YFSETQ. In DNA form, the CDR3 reads TGCGCCAGCAGCTTGGCCGTTCGGGACAGCAGCACAGATACGCAGTATTTT. It encodes CASSLAVRDSSTDTQYF.

In this sample, this clonotype is medium-sized (0.01 to 0.1%). The V call is TRBV29-1, the J call TRBJ1-2; TRBD1 matches at 9 bases. Germline loops: CDR1 SQVTM, CDR2 ANQGSEA. The CDR3 is made up of 14 amino acids. With 6 bases clipped from V and 6 bases from J, the junction kept 11 bases outside the gene matches. Here the CDR3 reads CSVPGQGPRDGYTF. The CDR3 nucleotides read TGCAGCGTCCCGGGACAGGGCCCCCGGGATGGCTACACCTTC. Filled out from reference TRBV29-1 and TRBJ1-2, the complete variable domain reads SAVISQKPSRDICQRGTSLTIQCQVDSQVTMMFWYRQQPGQSLTLIATANQGSEATYESGFVIDKFPISRPNLTFSTLTVSNMSPEDSSIYLCSVPGQGPRDGYTFGSGTRLTVV.

The genes are TRBV7-9 and TRBJ2-5, with TRBD1 identical over 11 bases. CDR1 and CDR2 (germline): SEHNR, FQNEAQ (reference sequence). Germline trimming cut 5 bases from V and 4 bases from J; bases unmatched to any gene: 12. This CDR3 comprises 17 residues. CDR3: CASSPGQGARGGETQYF. The CDR3, as DNA: TGTGCCAGCAGCCCCGGACAGGGGGCGCGAGGGGGAGAGACCCAGTACTTC. Filled out from reference TRBV7-9 and TRBJ2-5, the complete variable domain reads DTGVSQNPRHKITKRGQNVTFRCDPISEHNRLYWYRQTLGQGPEFLTYFQNEAQLEKSRLLSDRFSAERPKGSFSTLEIQRTEQGDSAMYLCASSPGQGARGGETQYFGPGTRLLVL.

This clonotype was counted only a few times. The gene calls are TRBV28 and TRBJ2-1; 10 bases map to TRBD2. The CDR3 is made up of 16 amino acids. Germline loops: CDR1 MDHEN, CDR2 SYDVKM. Trimming took 6 bases from V and 6 from J; bases not matched to a gene: 11. CDR3 region: CASSMPSGSWSNEQFF. In nucleotides, the CDR3 is TGTGCCAGCAGCATGCCTAGCGGGAGTTGGTCCAATGAGCAGTTCTTC.